The TCR beta chain under discussion was sequenced for a study of CD8+CD57+ T cells in acquired aplastic anemia. Study in general: The DNA of sorted CD4+ and CD8+ cells averaged 3.2 ug.

Individuals selected for sequencing had exhibited CD8+CD57+ cell expansion on flow cytometry. The enrolled patients all had severe acquired aplastic anemia. No therapy had been given to the patients at the time of blood sampling. Genomic DNA acted as the template from which TCR beta VDJ combination and CDR3 sequence profiling were carried out. TCRdb reprocessed the reads via MiXCR and lists one record per CDR3 protein. Of about 150,000 distinct CDR3 sequences detected, approximately 52% appear once; the ten largest clones hold approximately 12%. Germline CDR1 and CDR2: SQVTM and ANQGSEA. This CDR3 comprises 12 residues. V was pared by 3 bases and J by 1 base, with 6 bases between.

The V gene is TRBV29-1, the J gene TRBJ1-1, with D unresolved. Specimen: sorted CD4+, CD8+, or CD8+CD57+ T cells (not recorded which) from PBMCs. This clonotype was obtained from a human donor with aplastic anemia. The CDR3 loop reads CSVEDGNTEAFF. The CDR3 region has the DNA TGCAGCGTTGAGGACGGGAACACTGAAGCTTTCTTT.